The clone carrying this T cell receptor beta chain was found many times. Its antigen remains unidentified. CDR3 length: 13 amino acids. The V gene lost 1 base and the J gene lost 2 bases, with 7 bases spanning the gap. CDR1 and CDR2 (germline): SQVTM, ANQGSEA. These data belong to a study of T-cell reconstitution after alpha-beta-depleted transplantation in children. The TCRbeta library incorporated unique molecular identifiers. TCRdb processed the PCR reads anew with MiXCR; each CDR3 protein has one entry. The table has almost 250,000 distinct CDR3 sequences, more than 20% seen once. General study findings and limits: Reported findings indicate that, about two months after transplant, alpha-beta T cells came from several hundred expanded clones, which were derived from non-depleted graft cells. Fresh T-cell production supplied most of the T-cell counts and diversity seen one year after transplant.

The TCR comes from a girl aged 2 to 9 with Fanconi anemia, due to receive a stem cell transplant. The sample was PBMCs, taken before TCRalphabeta/CD19-depleted stem cell transplant. The V and J genes are TRBV29-1 and TRBJ2-3; D is ambiguous. The CDR3 coding sequence is TGCAGCGTTGAAGTTAAAAACACAGATACGCAGTATTTT. Translated: CSVEVKNTDTQYF.